The 17 T cell receptor beta chains in this list originate from one sample, sequenced in a study of T cell responses to AZD1222 COVID-19 vaccine. Sequenced by immunoSEQ multiplex PCR; TCRdb stores in-frame clones only, minus some. Of approximately 130,000 clones in the sample, about 90% were seen once. This sample comprised peripheral blood, obtained on day 0 of AZD1222 vaccination. These receptors originate from an adult in good health.

This clone was seen a single time. J is TRBJ1-4 and V is TRBV28; TRBD1 might be the D (5 bases). V lost 5 bases to trimming and J lost 8 bases, with 21 bases between them. CDR3 length: 16 residues. Germline V CDR1 and CDR2: MDHEN, SYDVKM. CDR3 bases: TGTGCCAGCAGTATACTTTTGGGGGGAGGTGGGGAAAAACTGTTTTTT. Translation: CASSILLGGGGEKLFF.

The chain employs TRBV5-1 and TRBJ2-1; 8 positions match TRBD1. Germline CDR1 is SGHRS and CDR2 is YFSETQ. Germline trimming cut 0 bases from V and 8 bases from J; bases unmatched to any gene: 4. The CDR3 runs to 14 residues. In DNA, the CDR3 is TGCGCCAGCAGCTTGGTCCAACAGGGGGATGAGCAGTTCTTC. Its translation is CASSLVQQGDEQFF.

This chain uses TRBV2 with TRBJ2-1; D assignment may be TRBD1 or TRBD2 (5 bases each). Germline assignment: CDR1 SNHLY and CDR2 FYNNEI. Trimming took off 7 bases at V and 9 bases at J, with 16 bases between the two ends. The CDR3 extends over 13 amino acids. The DNA of the CDR3 is TGTGCCAGCATATCGGCCCCTGGGGGTGAGCAGTTCTTC. Its translation is CASISAPGGEQFF.

The rearrangement links TRBV11-2 to TRBJ1-1; D is perhaps TRBD1 (5 bases). Germline CDR1 is SGHAT and CDR2 is FQNNGV. The CDR3 contains 18 residues. With 1 base removed from V and 4 bases from J, the gap between germline ends came to 22 bases. The CDR3: CASSLARGYLIGSTEAFF. For the CDR3, the DNA is TGTGCCAGCAGCTTAGCCCGGGGGTACTTGATTGGGTCCACTGAAGCTTTCTTT.

The chain couples TRBV29-1 to TRBJ1-1, with D uncertain. CDR3 length: 11 residues. V was pared by 7 bases and J by 0 bases, with 6 bases between. The germline V gene has CDR1 SQVTM and CDR2 ANQGSEA. The CDR3 region has the DNA TGCAGCGCCCATATGAACACTGAAGCTTTCTTT. This translates into CSAHMNTEAFF. Using reference TRBV29-1 and TRBJ1-1 for the parts outside the CDR3, the full variable domain is SAVISQKPSRDICQRGTSLTIQCQVDSQVTMMFWYRQQPGQSLTLIATANQGSEATYESGFVIDKFPISRPNLTFSTLTVSNMSPEDSSIYLCSAHMNTEAFFGQGTRLTVV.

CDR3 DNA sequence: TGTGCCATCAGTGAGTCACCACTAGCGGAGAGCACAGATACGCAGTATTTT. This sequence encodes CAISESPLAESTDTQYF. This chain uses TRBV10-3 with TRBJ2-3, with 8 bases matching TRBD2. The V gene end was trimmed by 0 bases and the J gene end by 0 bases; junction bases not matched to a gene: 5. The CDR3 is 17 amino acids. The germline V gene encodes CDR1 ENHRY and CDR2 SYGVKD.

The V call is TRBV11-3, the J call TRBJ2-1, with 10 nucleotides matching TRBD2. Losses at the gene ends were 3 bases for V and 7 bases for J; bases not matched to a gene: 9. Germline values: CDR1 SGHNT, CDR2 YENEEA. This CDR3 is 16 amino acids long. The chain's CDR3 is CASSLRSSGRPNEQFF. The DNA for the CDR3 is TGTGCCAGCAGCTTGAGGTCTAGCGGGAGACCTAATGAGCAGTTCTTC.

This chain uses TRBV19 with TRBJ1-1; D perhaps matches TRBD1 (5 bases). This CDR3 comprises 14 residues. Trimming took 1 base from V and 1 from J, leaving 7 bases between them. From germline, CDR1 is LNHDA and CDR2 SQIVND (reference sequence). Written as DNA, the CDR3 is TGTGCCAGTAGTATAGCAAGGGGGAACACTGAAGCTTTCTTT. This codes for CASSIARGNTEAFF. The whole variable domain, remainder taken from reference TRBV19 and TRBJ1-1, is DGGITQSPKYLFRKEGQNVTLSCEQNLNHDAMYWYRQDPGQGLRLIYYSQIVNDFQKGDIAEGYSVSREKKESFPLTVTSAQKNPTAFYLCASSIARGNTEAFFGQGTRLTVV.

This sequence joins TRBV28 and TRBJ2-2; D tentatively reads TRBD1 or TRBD2 (6 bases each). Germline V gene data show CDR1 as MDHEN and CDR2 as SYDVKM. The CDR3 sequence is 13 residues long. The V end lost 10 bases, the J end lost 5 bases, and 14 bases lay between the germline ends. CDR3 in amino acids: CAIYREVTGELFF. The CDR3 DNA is TGTGCCATCTACAGGGAGGTAACCGGGGAGCTGTTTTTT.

The chain employs TRBV5-4 and TRBJ2-2; 14 bases are a match to TRBD2. The germline V gene encodes CDR1 SGHNT and CDR2 YYREEE (reference sequence). V was clipped by 3 bases and J by 5 bases; unmatched bases: 3. This CDR3 spans 16 amino acids. CDR3 in DNA: TGTGCCAGCAGCTCCGGACTAGCGGGAGGTACCGGGGAGCTGTTTTTT. Residues: CASSSGLAGGTGELFF. Full variable domain (rest looked up from reference TRBV5-4 and TRBJ2-2): ETGVTQSPTHLIKTRGQQVTLRCSSQSGHNTVSWYQQALGQGPQFIFQYYREEENGRGNFPPRFSGLQFPNYSSELNVNALELDDSALYLCASSSGLAGGTGELFFGEGSRLTVL.

This chain links TRBV24-1 with TRBJ2-7; tentatively, D is TRBD1 (6 bases). Germline CDR1 is KGHDR and CDR2 is SFDVKD. This CDR3 contains 12 residues. The V end was cut by 3 bases, the J end by 6 bases, with 8 bases between. The CDR3: CATSDRGGEQYF. The CDR3 DNA reads TGTGCCACCAGTGATAGAGGGGGCGAGCAGTACTTC.

This clone occurred once. V is TRBV5-1 and J is TRBJ2-7; D gene uncertain. Trimming stripped 4 bases from V and 2 bases from J, with 13 bases between. From germline, CDR1 is SGHRS and CDR2 YFSETQ. CDR3 length: 14 residues. CDR3 sequence reads: CASSPPAIPYEQYF. The CDR3 DNA reads as TGCGCCAGCAGCCCTCCAGCGATACCCTACGAGCAGTACTTC.

This chain links TRBV30 with TRBJ1-5; 7 nucleotides align to TRBD1. V lost 1 base to trimming and J lost 4 bases; unmatched junction nucleotides: 13. This CDR3 has 17 amino acids. Germline V gene data show CDR1 as GTSNPN and CDR2 as SVGIG (reference sequence). The CDR3 DNA is TGTGCCTGGAGTGACCGGCAGGGGGGAGACCGTAATCAGCCCCAGCATTTT. Translation gives CAWSDRQGGDRNQPQHF.

The chain combines TRBV19 with TRBJ1-2; no clear D gene. The CDR3 spans 12 residues. Trimming took 7 bases from V and 1 from J, leaving 7 bases between them. Looked up from germline, CDR1 is LNHDA and CDR2 is SQIVND (reference sequence). The CDR3, as DNA: TGTGCCAGTACCCAGAATAACTATGGCTACACCTTC. It specifies CASTQNNYGYTF.

The chain joins TRBV28 to TRBJ2-1, with D perhaps matching TRBD1 (5 bases). V lost 1 base and J lost 0, with 13 bases in between. CDR3 length: 17 residues. CDR1 MDHEN and CDR2 SYDVKM come from the germline V gene. The CDR3 is CASSLLTGRSSYNEQFF. The CDR3 DNA is TGTGCCAGCAGTTTATTAACAGGTCGGAGCTCCTACAATGAGCAGTTCTTC.

Only one count was recorded for this clone. J is TRBJ1-1 and V is TRBV29-1, with D hard to call. With 3 bases removed from V and 10 bases from J, the gap between germline ends came to 15 bases. CDR1 SQVTM and CDR2 ANQGSEA come from the germline V gene. The CDR3 runs to 12 residues. CDR3 DNA sequence: TGCAGCGTTGAGGCGGCACCCGGAGGAGCTTTCTTT. Translated, it gives CSVEAAPGGAFF.

The V call is TRBV9, the J call TRBJ1-2; no reliable D call. The CDR3 is 16 residues long. V lost 3 bases, J lost 0 bases, and 15 bases lay in between. CDR1 is SGDLS and CDR2 is YYNGEE in the germline V gene. This CDR3 is CASSAPGGGTNYGYTF. Written as DNA, the CDR3 is TGTGCCAGCAGCGCCCCAGGTGGCGGTACTAACTATGGCTACACCTTC.